This TCR beta chain was captured by sequencing in a study of shared clonotypes between healthy human individuals. Study outcomes and limitations: It was the non-shared clonotypes that had lower generation probabilities than clonotypes shared by all four donors.

With regard to this clone: Its target is not known.

CDR3 length: 12 residues. Germline lookup yields CDR1 SGHAT and CDR2 FQNNGV. The ends were cut back, 3 bases at V and 5 bases at J, with 8 bases in the middle. Adults of Caucasian background living in Nashville, Tennessee made up all donors. When replicate PCRs were run on sorted subsets, they used 150 to 250 ng DNA, tens of thousands of T cell genomes. Original handling: Because ImmunoSEQ provided only junction sequences with no quality scores, the filtering differed. Profiling relied on immunoSEQ multiplex PCR, and the TCRdb table lists in-frame clones only, not all of them. The DNA gave D and trimming, while V, J and clone size come from that table. The sample has more than 400,000 clones; 96% are singletons.

The specimen sequenced was naive CD4+ T cells sorted from blood. As to subset: CD45RA+ positively selected. The V call is TRBV11-2, the J call TRBJ2-7; TRBD1 or TRBD2 may be the D gene (6 bases each). This sequence originates from a woman in her 30s in good health. The chain's CDR3 is CASSFRGHEQYF. CDR3 sequence (DNA): TGTGCCAGCAGCTTTCGGGGGCACGAGCAGTACTTC.